This T cell receptor beta chain originates from a study of patients and donors after allogeneic stem cell transplantation. This clonotype was counted at least ten times. TCRdb re-called the RT-PCR reads through MiXCR, storing one row per CDR3 protein. Among hundreds of thousands of distinct CDR3 sequences listed, 16% were seen once. There are 17 residues in the CDR3. The ends were cut back, 7 bases at V and 4 bases at J, with 22 bases in the middle. The chain combines TRBV12-3 or TRBV12-4 with TRBJ2-2, with TRBD1 as a possible D gene (7 bases). This clonotype originated in a human donor who was either an allogeneic HSCT recipient or a stem cell or donor lymphocyte infusion donor (not recorded which). It is not recorded whose cells these are; they may come from a transplant donor. The sample taken for sequencing was blood, either unsorted or a sorted T cell fraction (not recorded which). The CDR3 nucleotides are TGTGCCAGCACCCCCCCAGTGGAGGGGGCGGGCACCGGGGAGCTGTTTTTT. This sequence encodes CASTPPVEGAGTGELFF.